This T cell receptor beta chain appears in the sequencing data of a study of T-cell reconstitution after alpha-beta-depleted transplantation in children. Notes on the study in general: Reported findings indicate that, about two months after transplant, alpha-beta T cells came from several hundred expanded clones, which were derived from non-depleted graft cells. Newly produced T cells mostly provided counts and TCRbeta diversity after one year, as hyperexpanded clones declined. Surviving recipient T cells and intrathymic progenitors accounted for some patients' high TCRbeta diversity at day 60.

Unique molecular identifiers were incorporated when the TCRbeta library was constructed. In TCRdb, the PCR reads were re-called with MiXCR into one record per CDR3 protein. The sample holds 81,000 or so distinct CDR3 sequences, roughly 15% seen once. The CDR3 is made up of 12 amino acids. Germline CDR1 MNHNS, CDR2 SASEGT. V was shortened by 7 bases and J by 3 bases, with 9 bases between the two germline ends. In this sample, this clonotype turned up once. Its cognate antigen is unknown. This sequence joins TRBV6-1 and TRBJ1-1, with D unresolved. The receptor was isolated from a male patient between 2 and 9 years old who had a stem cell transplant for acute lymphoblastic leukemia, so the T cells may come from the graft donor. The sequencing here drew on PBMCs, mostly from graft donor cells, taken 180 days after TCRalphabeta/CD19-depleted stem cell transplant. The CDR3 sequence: CASMERDTEAFF. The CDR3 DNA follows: TGTGCCAGCATGGAGAGGGACACTGAAGCTTTCTTT.